Shown below are 5 T cell receptor beta chains from a single sample sequenced in a study of blood T cell repertoires in COVID-19. The method was immunoSEQ multiplex PCR; TCRdb's version includes in-frame clones alone and lacks a portion of them. The sample includes approximately 130,000 clones, about four fifths of them seen just once. Sequencing was carried out using peripheral blood. The receptors come from an older man with acute or convalescent COVID-19.

The chain combines TRBV9 with TRBJ2-3; TRBD2 agrees at 7 bases. V dropped 0 bases and J dropped 3; count of bases not matched to a gene: 7. The CDR3 has 16 residues. The germline gives CDR1 SGDLS, CDR2 YYNGEE. Here the CDR3 reads CASSVGRGAGTDTQYF. CDR3 bases: TGTGCCAGCAGCGTAGGGCGGGGAGCGGGAACAGATACGCAGTATTTT.

This clone was counted many times. The rearrangement joins TRBV4-2 to TRBJ1-3; the match to TRBD1 covers 10 bases. This CDR3 is built from 16 residues. The junction had 3 bases not matched to a gene; V was cut back by 2 bases and J by 2 bases. Looked up from germline, CDR1 is LGHNA and CDR2 is YNFKEQ. CDR3 residues: CASSQSDRGPGNTIYF. The CDR3 region has the DNA TGTGCCAGCAGCCAAAGTGACAGGGGGCCTGGAAACACCATATATTTT.

The chain has TRBV9 and TRBJ1-5; D not resolved. Germline CDR1 reads SGDLS; CDR2 reads YYNGEE. Trimming removed 0 bases at V and 0 bases at J, with 4 bases between. There are 14 residues in the CDR3. The CDR3 loop is CASSVGASNQPQHF. The DNA of the CDR3 is TGTGCCAGCAGCGTAGGGGCTAGCAATCAGCCCCAGCATTTT.

The V gene is TRBV2, the J gene TRBJ1-4; TRBD1 matches 7 bases. This CDR3 is built from 14 residues. Germline CDR1 is SNHLY and CDR2 is FYNNEI. Germline trimming cut 2 bases from V and 10 bases from J; bases unmatched to any gene: 7. The CDR3 is CASSETTGAGKLFF. The CDR3 DNA reads TGTGCCAGCAGTGAAACTACAGGGGCAGGAAAACTGTTTTTT.

This clone showed up just once. The V and J genes are TRBV30 and TRBJ2-3, with 8 bases aligning to TRBD1. V was pared by 0 bases and J by 14 bases, with 16 bases of the junction left unmatched. The CDR3 has 15 residues. The germline CDR1 and CDR2 sequences are GTSNPN and SVGIG (reference sequence). The CDR3: CAWSVPGARQGSLYF. The CDR3 bases are TGTGCCTGGAGTGTACCGGGGGCGAGACAGGGGAGTTTGTATTTT.